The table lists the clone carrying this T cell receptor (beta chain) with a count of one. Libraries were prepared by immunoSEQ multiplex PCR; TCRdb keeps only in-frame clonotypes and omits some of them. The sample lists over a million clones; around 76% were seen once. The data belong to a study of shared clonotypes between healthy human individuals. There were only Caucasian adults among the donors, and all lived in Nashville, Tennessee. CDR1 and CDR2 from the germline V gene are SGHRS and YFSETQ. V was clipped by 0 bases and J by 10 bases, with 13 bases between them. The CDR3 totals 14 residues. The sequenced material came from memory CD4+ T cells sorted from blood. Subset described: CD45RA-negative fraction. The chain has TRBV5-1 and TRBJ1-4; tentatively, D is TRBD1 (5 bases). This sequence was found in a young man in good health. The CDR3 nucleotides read TGCGCCAGCAGCTTGGAGGGGTCTATGGGAAAACTGTTTTTT. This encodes CASSLEGSMGKLFF.